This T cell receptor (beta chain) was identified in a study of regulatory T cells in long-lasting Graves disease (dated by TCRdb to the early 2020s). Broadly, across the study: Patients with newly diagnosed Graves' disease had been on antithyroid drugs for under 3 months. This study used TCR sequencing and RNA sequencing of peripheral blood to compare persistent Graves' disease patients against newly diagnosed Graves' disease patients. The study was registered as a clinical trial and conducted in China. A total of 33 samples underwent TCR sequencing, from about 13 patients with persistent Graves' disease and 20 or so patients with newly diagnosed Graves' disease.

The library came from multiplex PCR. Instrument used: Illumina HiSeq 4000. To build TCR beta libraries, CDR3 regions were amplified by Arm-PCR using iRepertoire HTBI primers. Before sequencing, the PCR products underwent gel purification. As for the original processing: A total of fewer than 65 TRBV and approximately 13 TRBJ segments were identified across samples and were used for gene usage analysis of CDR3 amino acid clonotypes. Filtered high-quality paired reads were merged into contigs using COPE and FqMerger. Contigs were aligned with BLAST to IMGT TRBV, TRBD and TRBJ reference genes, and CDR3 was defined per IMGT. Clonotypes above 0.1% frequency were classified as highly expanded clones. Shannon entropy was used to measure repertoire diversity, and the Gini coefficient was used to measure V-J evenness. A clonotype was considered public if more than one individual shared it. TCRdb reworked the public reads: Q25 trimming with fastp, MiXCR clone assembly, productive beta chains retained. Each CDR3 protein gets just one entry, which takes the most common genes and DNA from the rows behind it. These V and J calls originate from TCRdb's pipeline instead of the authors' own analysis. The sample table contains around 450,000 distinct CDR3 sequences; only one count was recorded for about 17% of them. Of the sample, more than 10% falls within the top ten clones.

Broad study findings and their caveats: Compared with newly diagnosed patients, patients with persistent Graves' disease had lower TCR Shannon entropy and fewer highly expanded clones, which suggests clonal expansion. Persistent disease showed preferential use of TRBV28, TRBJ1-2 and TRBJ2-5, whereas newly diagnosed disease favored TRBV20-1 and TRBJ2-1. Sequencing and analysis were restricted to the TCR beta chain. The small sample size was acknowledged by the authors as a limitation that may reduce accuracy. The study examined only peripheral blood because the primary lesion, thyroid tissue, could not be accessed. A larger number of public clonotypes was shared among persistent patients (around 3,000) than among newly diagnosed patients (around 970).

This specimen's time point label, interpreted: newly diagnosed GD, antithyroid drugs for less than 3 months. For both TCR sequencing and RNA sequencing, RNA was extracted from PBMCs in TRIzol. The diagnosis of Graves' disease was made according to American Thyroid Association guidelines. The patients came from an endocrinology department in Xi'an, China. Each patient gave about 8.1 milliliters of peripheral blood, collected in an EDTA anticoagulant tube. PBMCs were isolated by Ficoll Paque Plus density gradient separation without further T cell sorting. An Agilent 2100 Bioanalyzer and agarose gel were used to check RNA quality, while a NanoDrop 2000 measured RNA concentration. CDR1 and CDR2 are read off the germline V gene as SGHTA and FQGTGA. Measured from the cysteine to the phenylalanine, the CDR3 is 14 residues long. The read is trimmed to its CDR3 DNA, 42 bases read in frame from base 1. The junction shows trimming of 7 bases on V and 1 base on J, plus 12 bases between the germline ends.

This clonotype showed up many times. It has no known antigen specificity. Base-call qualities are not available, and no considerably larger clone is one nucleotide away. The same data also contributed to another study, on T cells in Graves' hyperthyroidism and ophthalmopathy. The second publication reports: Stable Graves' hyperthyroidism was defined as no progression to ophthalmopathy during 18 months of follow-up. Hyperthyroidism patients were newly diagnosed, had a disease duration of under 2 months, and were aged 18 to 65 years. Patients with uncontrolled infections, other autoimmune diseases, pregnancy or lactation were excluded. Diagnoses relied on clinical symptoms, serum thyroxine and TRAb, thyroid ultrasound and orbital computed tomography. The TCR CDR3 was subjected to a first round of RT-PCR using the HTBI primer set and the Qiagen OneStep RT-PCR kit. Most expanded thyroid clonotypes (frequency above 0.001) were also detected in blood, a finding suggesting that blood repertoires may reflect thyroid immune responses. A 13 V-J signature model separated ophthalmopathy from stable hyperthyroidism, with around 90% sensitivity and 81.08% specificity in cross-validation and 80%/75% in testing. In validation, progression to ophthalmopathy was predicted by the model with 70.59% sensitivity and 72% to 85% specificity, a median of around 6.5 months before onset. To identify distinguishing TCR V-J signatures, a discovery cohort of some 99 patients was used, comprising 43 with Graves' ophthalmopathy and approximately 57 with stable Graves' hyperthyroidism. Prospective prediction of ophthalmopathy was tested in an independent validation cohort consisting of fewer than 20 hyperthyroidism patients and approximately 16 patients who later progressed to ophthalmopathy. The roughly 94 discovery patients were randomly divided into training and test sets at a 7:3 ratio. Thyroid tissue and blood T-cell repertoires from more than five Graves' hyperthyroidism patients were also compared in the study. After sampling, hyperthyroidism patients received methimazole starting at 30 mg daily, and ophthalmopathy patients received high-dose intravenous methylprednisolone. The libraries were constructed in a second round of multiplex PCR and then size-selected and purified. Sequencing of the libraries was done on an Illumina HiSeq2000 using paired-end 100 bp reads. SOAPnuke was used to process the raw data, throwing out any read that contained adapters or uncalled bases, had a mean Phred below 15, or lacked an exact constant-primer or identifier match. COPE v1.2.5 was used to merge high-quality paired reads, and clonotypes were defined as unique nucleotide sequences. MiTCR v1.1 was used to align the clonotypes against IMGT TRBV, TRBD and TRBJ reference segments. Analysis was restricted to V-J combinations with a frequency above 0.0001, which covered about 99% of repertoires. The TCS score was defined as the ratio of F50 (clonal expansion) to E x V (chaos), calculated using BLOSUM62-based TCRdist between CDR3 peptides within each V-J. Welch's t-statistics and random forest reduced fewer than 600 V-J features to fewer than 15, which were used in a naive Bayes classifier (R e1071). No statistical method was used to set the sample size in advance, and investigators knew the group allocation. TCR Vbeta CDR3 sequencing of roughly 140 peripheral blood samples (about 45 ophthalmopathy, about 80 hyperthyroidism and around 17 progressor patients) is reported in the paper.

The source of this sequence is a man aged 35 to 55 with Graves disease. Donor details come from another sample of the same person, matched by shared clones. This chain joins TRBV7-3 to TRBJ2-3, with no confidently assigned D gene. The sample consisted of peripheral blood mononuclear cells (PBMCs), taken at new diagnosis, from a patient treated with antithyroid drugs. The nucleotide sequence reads TGTGCCAGCACCCCGCACCACGGCACAGATACGCAGTATTTT. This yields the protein CASTPHHGTDTQYF. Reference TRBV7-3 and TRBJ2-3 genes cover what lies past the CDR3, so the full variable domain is GAGVSQTPSNKVTEKGKYVELRCDPISGHTALYWYRQSLGQGPEFLIYFQGTGAADDSGLPNDRFFAVRPEGSVSTLKIQRTERGDSAVYLCASTPHHGTDTQYFGPGTRLTVL.